The 7 T cell receptor beta chains below come from one sample, sequenced in a study of shared clonotypes between healthy human individuals. The data were produced by immunoSEQ multiplex PCR, yet TCRdb's version contains in-frame clones alone and is incomplete. The repertoire holds some 2 million clones, 85% to 95% seen once, with more than 0.1% in the top ten. Sequences were obtained from naive CD4+ T cells sorted from blood. The sample's subset: CD45RA+ positively selected. The origin of the receptors is a man between 18 and 35 years old in good health.

This chain joins TRBV5-5 and TRBJ1-2, with D perhaps TRBD1 (5 bases). Germline V CDR1 and CDR2: SGHKS, YYEKEE (reference sequence). This CDR3 is built from 15 residues. V was shortened by 2 bases and J by 0 bases, with 11 bases between the two germline ends. The CDR3 reads CASSFGQGTNYGYTF. CDR3 coding DNA: TGTGCCAGCAGCTTCGGTCAGGGAACTAACTATGGCTACACCTTC.

The chain is built from TRBV11-3 and TRBJ2-1, with 8 bases fitting TRBD1. Per germline, CDR1 SGHNT and CDR2 YENEEA. The CDR3 spans 13 residues. After removal of 5 bases from V and 6 bases from J, the junction contained 3 bases not matched to a gene. The CDR3 DNA sequence: TGTGCCAGCAGCCATGGGACAGGCAATGAGCAGTTCTTC. Amino acid sequence: CASSHGTGNEQFF.

Concerning this clone: The sample contains more than one DNA sequence encoding this CDR3. The chain is built from TRBV30 and TRBJ1-1, with D perhaps matching TRBD1 (5 bases). Per germline, CDR1 GTSNPN and CDR2 SVGIG (reference sequence). The CDR3 length is 12 residues. V lost 0 bases to trimming and J lost 4 bases, with 6 bases between them. CDR3 in amino acids: CAWSVGATEAFF. CDR3 in DNA: TGTGCCTGGAGTGTCGGGGCCACTGAAGCTTTCTTT.

This clone was observed a handful of times. The chain couples TRBV19 to TRBJ1-2; no clear D gene. This CDR3 spans 9 amino acids. V was clipped by 4 bases and J by 10 bases, with 4 bases between them. Germline V gene sequence: CDR1 LNHDA, CDR2 SQIVND (reference sequence). The CDR3, as DNA: TGTGCCAGTAGTACGCCCTACACCTTC. Its translation is CASSTPYTF. Filled out from reference TRBV19 and TRBJ1-2, the complete variable domain reads DGGITQSPKYLFRKEGQNVTLSCEQNLNHDAMYWYRQDPGQGLRLIYYSQIVNDFQKGDIAEGYSVSREKKESFPLTVTSAQKNPTAFYLCASSTPYTFGSGTRLTVV.

This sequence joins TRBV20-1 and TRBJ1-1, with unresolved D. Germline assignment: CDR1 DFQATT and CDR2 SNEGSKA (reference sequence). Trimming stripped 3 bases from V and 8 bases from J, with 10 bases between. This CDR3 has 11 residues. CDR3 region: CSASSVSEAFF. Written as DNA, the CDR3 is TGCAGTGCTAGCTCGGTGTCAGAAGCTTTCTTT.

The table lists this clone with a few counts. This chain joins TRBV7-9 and TRBJ1-6, with 9 bases that match TRBD1. The CDR3 totals 15 residues. V dropped 4 bases and J dropped 10; count of bases not matched to a gene: 8. Germline CDR1 reads SEHNR; CDR2 reads FQNEAQ (reference sequence). The DNA for the CDR3 is TGTGCCAGCAGCTCCGGGGACAGGGAAAACTCACCCCTCCACTTT. It yields the protein CASSSGDRENSPLHF.

V gene TRBV6-1 combines with J gene TRBJ1-2; D ambiguous. CDR1 and CDR2 (germline): MNHNS, SASEGT. The CDR3 runs 15 residues. V gave up 0 bases and J gave up 7 bases, with 15 bases separating them. CDR3 coding DNA: TGTGCCAGCAGTGAAGCGTCAGCCGGGCGAGGTGGCTACACCTTC. Encoded protein: CASSEASAGRGGYTF.